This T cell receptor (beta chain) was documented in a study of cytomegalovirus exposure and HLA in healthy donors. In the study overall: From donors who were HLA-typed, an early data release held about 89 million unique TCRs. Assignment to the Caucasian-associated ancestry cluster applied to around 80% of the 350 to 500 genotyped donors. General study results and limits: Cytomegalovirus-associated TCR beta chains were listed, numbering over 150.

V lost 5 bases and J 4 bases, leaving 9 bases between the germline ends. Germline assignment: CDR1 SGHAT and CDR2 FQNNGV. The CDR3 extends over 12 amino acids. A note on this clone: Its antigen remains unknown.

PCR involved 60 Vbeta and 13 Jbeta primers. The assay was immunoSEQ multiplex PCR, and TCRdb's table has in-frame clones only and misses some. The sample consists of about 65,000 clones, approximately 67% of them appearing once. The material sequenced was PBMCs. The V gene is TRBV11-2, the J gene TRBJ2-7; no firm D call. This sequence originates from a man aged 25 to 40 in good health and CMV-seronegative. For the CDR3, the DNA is TGTGCCAGCAGCCCCCCCGGTTACGAGCAGTACTTC. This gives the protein CASSPPGYEQYF.